This TCR beta chain comes out of a study of cytomegalovirus exposure and HLA in healthy donors. PCR primers comprised 60 Vbeta and 13 Jbeta primers. Sequenced by immunoSEQ multiplex PCR; TCRdb stores in-frame clones only, minus some. The sample shows about 140,000 clones, roughly three quarters of them seen only once. The germline gives CDR1 SGDLS, CDR2 YYNGEE. The CDR3 totals 16 residues. The V gene lost 0 bases and the J gene lost 0 bases, with 10 bases spanning the gap. Notes on this clone: Its antigen remains unknown.

Study-wide results and limits: The authors later linked a missense DCLRE1C variant to TCR beta V- and J-gene trimming. Clonal expansion, a later analysis showed, was greater in HLA-associated TCR beta chains than in equally common others. Across all donors, roughly uniform sequencing depth was an assumption of the presence/absence analyses. Productive rates of about 87% or about 30% were seen for most TCR beta V segments in an earlier analysis.

Sequencing was done on a sample of PBMCs. The receptor was isolated from a woman under 40 in good health and CMV-seronegative. The V call is TRBV9, the J call TRBJ1-3; D gene unclear. CDR3 amino acids: CASSVASLSSGNTIYF. CDR3 DNA sequence: TGTGCCAGCAGCGTAGCATCTTTGAGCTCTGGAAACACCATATATTTT. The variable domain in full, completed from reference TRBV9 and TRBJ1-3, reads DSGVTQTPKHLITATGQRVTLRCSPRSGDLSVYWYQQSLDQGLQFLIQYYNGEERAKGNILERFSAQQFPDLHSELNLSSLELGDSALYFCASSVASLSSGNTIYFGEGSWLTVV.